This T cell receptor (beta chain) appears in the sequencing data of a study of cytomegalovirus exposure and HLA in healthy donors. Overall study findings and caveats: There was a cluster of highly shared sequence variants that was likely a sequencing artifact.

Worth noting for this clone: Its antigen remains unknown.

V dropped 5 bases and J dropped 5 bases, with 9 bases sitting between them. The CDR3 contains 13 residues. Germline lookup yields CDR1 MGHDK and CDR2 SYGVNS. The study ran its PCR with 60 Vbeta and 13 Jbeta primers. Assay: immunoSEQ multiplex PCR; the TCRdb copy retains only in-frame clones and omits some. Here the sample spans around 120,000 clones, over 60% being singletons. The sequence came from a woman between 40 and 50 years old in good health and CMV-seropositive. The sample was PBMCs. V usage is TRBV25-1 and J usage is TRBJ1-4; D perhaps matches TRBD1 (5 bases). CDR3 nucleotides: TGTGCCAGCAGTCAGGCAGGGAATGAAAAACTGTTTTTT. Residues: CASSQAGNEKLFF.